Described below is a single T cell receptor beta chain sequence and its context. The antigen is undetermined. These data belong to a study of OX40 agonist ivuxolimab in advanced cancers. Study-wide findings and caveats: Antigens targeted by the expanded peripheral T cells were not determined. Among the nonresponders, some also had low normalized T-cell clonal expansion.

Excluded were patients having autoimmune disease history or systemic immunosuppression. The protocol was immunoSEQ multiplex PCR, while the TCRdb copy is restricted to in-frame clones and leaves out a portion. The repertoire holds 55,000 to 95,000 clones, with about 91% as singletons. The input for sequencing was CD4+ or CD8+ T cells sorted from blood, taken in a trial of the OX40 agonist ivuxolimab. The origin of this receptor is an adult with an advanced solid tumor such as melanoma, head and neck, liver or kidney cancer.

The CDR3 nucleotides are TGTGCCAGCAGCTTGGGAGGACAGTCCTATCCCCAGCATTTT. The encoded protein is CASSLGGQSYPQHF. The rearrangement joins TRBV5-4 to TRBJ1-5; possible D gene TRBD1, 6 bases. The CDR3 covers 14 residues. V was cut by 0 bases and J by 10 bases, with 14 bases left in between. Germline CDR1 reads SGHNT; CDR2 reads YYREEE (reference sequence).